This TCR beta chain was documented in a study of control samples from healthy donors and cancer patients. This clone has only one observation. V was shortened by 5 bases and J by 11 bases, with 15 bases between the two germline ends. Germline CDR1 is SGHTA and CDR2 is FQGNSA. This CDR3 spans 12 amino acids. Here immunoSEQ multiplex PCR was the method, and the copy in TCRdb shows in-frame clones only, minus some. The sample yields 100,000 to 150,000 clones, more than 75% seen once. The chain has TRBV7-2 and TRBJ1-1; perhaps TRBD1 as D (5 bases). The source is a man aged 60-69 years in good health. Sequencing input: blood. CDR3 DNA sequence: TGTGCCAGCAGCCATGGGGCCTCGGGGGCTTTCTTT. Its protein is CASSHGASGAFF.